These T cell receptor beta chains were read from a single sample in a study of blood T cell repertoires in COVID-19. Only in-frame clones appear in the TCRdb table, and some are missing; sequencing was by immunoSEQ multiplex PCR. The sample includes 300,000 to 400,000 clones, 87% seen only once; the top ten take roughly 1%. The specimen sequenced was PBMCs or T cells enriched from blood (not recorded which). These receptors were obtained from a woman under 40 who had recovered from COVID-19. Both conserved end residues are part of each CDR3. D genes are given only for firm matches. Clone size, where shown, is once, few, many, or a class for clones that have expanded.

d_call	v_call	cdr3_length	clone_size	j_call	cdr3_nt	cdr3_aa
TRBD1	TRBV5-1	16	.	TRBJ1-5	TGCGCCAGCAGCTTGGGAGCAGGGGGCGCGGATCAGCCCCAGCATTTT	CASSLGAGGADQPQHF
.	TRBV9	18	.	TRBJ2-5	TGTGCCAGCAGCGTCCGTACTGCAGCAGGGTTGTCCCAAGAGACCCAGTACTTC	CASSVRTAAGLSQETQYF
.	TRBV6-6	14	once	TRBJ1-5	TGTGCCAGCAGCCTAGAGTCGAGCAATCAGCCCCAGCATTTT	CASSLESSNQPQHF
.	TRBV30	13	.	TRBJ1-4	TGTGCCTGGAGAGACCACCCGGGAGAAAAACTGTTTTTT	CAWRDHPGEKLFF
TRBD1	TRBV27	13	.	TRBJ1-1	TGTGCCAGCAGTTGGACAGGCGGGACTGAAGCTTTCTTT	CASSWTGGTEAFF
.	TRBV5-5	15	once	TRBJ1-5	TGTGCCAGCAGCTTGGGGGCGTATAGCAATCAGCCCCAGCATTTT	CASSLGAYSNQPQHF
.	TRBV5-6	14	.	TRBJ2-7	TGTGCCAGCACCTTCCGGGGGTTAGCCTACGAGCAGTACTTC	CASTFRGLAYEQYF
.	TRBV7-9	17	.	TRBJ2-7	TGTGCCAGCAGCCTATATAACCTGGGGACTCGCTCGGGGGAGCAGTACTTC	CASSLYNLGTRSGEQYF
.	TRBV12-3/TRBV12-4	13	.	TRBJ1-1	TGTGCCAGCAGGCTTTCGCTGGACAGCCTAGCTTTCTTT	CASRLSLDSLAFF
TRBD1	TRBV28	17	.	TRBJ2-7	TGTGCCAGCAGTTCTGGTCTAGGAAAGGGGGCGAAGGTGGAGCAGTACTTC	CASSSGLGKGAKVEQYF
TRBD1	TRBV13	16	.	TRBJ1-1	TGTGCCAGCAGCTGGTATCCGGACAGGACAAACACTGAAGCTTTCTTT	CASSWYPDRTNTEAFF
.	TRBV12-5	17	once	TRBJ2-1	TGTGCTAGTGGACGACTCCGGGGGAATAGCTCCTACAATGAGCAGTTCTTC	CASGRLRGNSSYNEQFF
.	TRBV10-1	18	.	TRBJ1-6	TGCGCCAGCAGTGAACGATACCAGGGTAGGGCCTATAATTCACCCCTCCACTTT	CASSERYQGRAYNSPLHF
TRBD1	TRBV18	17	.	TRBJ1-2	TGTGCCAGCTCAATATCCGGGACAGGGGGCAGGAACTATGGCTACACCTTC	CASSISGTGGRNYGYTF
.	TRBV12-3/TRBV12-4	11	.	TRBJ2-5	TGTGCCAGTAGGAGTGAAGAGACCCAGTACTTC	CASRSEETQYF
.	TRBV3-1/TRBV3-2	15	.	TRBJ2-7	TGTGCCAGCAGCCAAGGGGTTAGCGTCTCCTACGAGCAGTACTTC	CASSQGVSVSYEQYF
.	TRBV5-8	16	.	TRBJ1-5	TGTGCCAGCAGCAGGGGGACAACCCTCGGCAATCAGCCCCAGCATTTT	CASSRGTTLGNQPQHF
.	TRBV18	18	.	TRBJ2-7	TGTGCCAGCTCACCATTTCGGTTAGATAAGACACCTAACTACGAGCAGTACTTC	CASSPFRLDKTPNYEQYF
TRBD1	TRBV7-9	16	.	TRBJ1-2	TGTGCCAGCAGCTTGGCGACTAGGGGGCGCGGGTATGGCTACACCTTC	CASSLATRGRGYGYTF
.	TRBV6-5	14	.	TRBJ2-2	TGTGCCAGCAGTTCTAGCGCCAGGCCCGGGGAGCTGTTTTTT	CASSSSARPGELFF
TRBD2	TRBV5-1	16	once	TRBJ2-7	TGCGCCAGCAGCTTACCTAGCGGGGGGCTATCCTACGAGCAGTACTTC	CASSLPSGGLSYEQYF
.	TRBV6-2/TRBV6-3	15	.	TRBJ2-2	TGTGCCAGCAGCAGGCGGGCCGTAATAGCCGGGGAGCTGTTTTTT	CASSRRAVIAGELFF
.	TRBV13	14	.	TRBJ1-2	TGTGCCAGCATGTCGCGGGGGGTATGGAATGGCTACACCTTC	CASMSRGVWNGYTF
.	TRBV5-4	15	few	TRBJ1-2	TGTGCCAGCAGTATTACCGTCGGTTCGCCCTATGGCTACACCTTC	CASSITVGSPYGYTF